The 9 T cell receptor beta chains listed next were all sequenced from one sample in a study of cytomegalovirus exposure and HLA in healthy donors. PCR involved 60 Vbeta and 13 Jbeta primers. Sequenced by immunoSEQ multiplex PCR; TCRdb stores in-frame clones only, minus some. Among some 210,000 clones, about 72% were seen once, and the ten largest hold over 3.5%. The specimen was PBMCs. Source of these receptors: a male donor in good health and CMV-seronegative.

This clone showed up just once. The genes are TRBV5-1 and TRBJ2-3; 9 nucleotides match TRBD1. The CDR3 has 19 residues. V gave up 1 base and J gave up 4 bases; unmatched junction bases: 16. Germline V gene sequence: CDR1 SGHRS, CDR2 YFSETQ. The CDR3 protein is CASSLQPSYRDRVSDTQYF. The CDR3 DNA reads as TGCGCCAGCAGCTTGCAACCTTCTTACCGGGACAGGGTTTCAGATACGCAGTATTTT.

V gene TRBV5-1 combines with J gene TRBJ2-2, with 10 positions matching TRBD2. Germline V lookup: CDR1 SGHRS, CDR2 YFSETQ. The CDR3 extends over 19 amino acids. Trimming at V came to 1 base and at J to 2 bases, leaving 11 bases not matched to a gene. This chain's CDR3 is CASSLLSPAGGPNTGELFF. CDR3 sequence (DNA): TGCGCCAGCAGCTTGTTATCTCCAGCGGGAGGGCCAAACACCGGGGAGCTGTTTTTT. Filled out from reference TRBV5-1 and TRBJ2-2, the complete variable domain reads KAGVTQTPRYLIKTRGQQVTLSCSPISGHRSVSWYQQTPGQGLQFLFEYFSETQRNKGNFPGRFSGRQFSNSRSEMNVSTLELGDSALYLCASSLLSPAGGPNTGELFFGEGSRLTVL.

The V gene is TRBV28, the J gene TRBJ2-3; D possibly corresponds to TRBD1 (7 bases). The CDR3 is 19 residues long. Germline CDR1 is MDHEN and CDR2 is SYDVKM. Trimming pared 3 bases from V and 0 bases from J, leaving 22 bases between. CDR3 sequence reads: CASSFVAGQTKVSTDTQYF. As DNA, the CDR3 is TGTGCCAGCAGTTTCGTCGCGGGACAGACCAAAGTTAGCACAGATACGCAGTATTTT.

Concerning this clone: The junction does not match germline at one end; this may be a read error. This sequence joins TRBV7-9 and TRBJ2-1, with 7 bases matching TRBD2. CDR1 and CDR2 from the germline V gene are SEHNR and FQNEAQ (reference sequence). The length of the CDR3 is 17 residues. CDR3 residues: CSSSLATGGSPGNEQFF. The CDR3 DNA reads as TGTTCCAGCAGCTTAGCCACCGGCGGGAGCCCCGGGAATGAGCAGTTCTTC.

V is TRBV6-1 and J is TRBJ1-4; 9 bases agree with TRBD1. CDR3 length: 14 residues. Germline loops: CDR1 MNHNS, CDR2 SASEGT. V lost 6 bases and J lost 8; bases outside the gene matches: 7. The DNA for the CDR3 is TGTGCCAGCAGCGGACAGGGGCGGGAAGAAAAACTGTTTTTT. It yields the protein CASSGQGREEKLFF.

This clone was recorded once. V is TRBV11-2 and J is TRBJ2-1; 11 nucleotides agree with TRBD2. Germline CDR1 reads SGHAT; CDR2 reads FQNNGV. The CDR3 is 15 amino acids. J was trimmed by 15 bases and V by 0 bases; bases with no gene match: 10. CDR3 amino acids: CASSLEALAGDIGFF. CDR3 sequence (DNA): TGTGCCAGCAGCTTAGAGGCACTAGCGGGAGATATTGGGTTCTTC.

This clone was picked up a small number of times. At one end, the junction sequence differs from germline, possibly due to a read error. CDR3 protein: CSSSLEGTGELFF. In DNA, the CDR3 is TGTTCCAGCAGCTTAGAGGGGACCGGGGAGCTGTTTTTT. The chain links TRBV7-9 to TRBJ2-2; TRBD1 or TRBD2 may be the D gene (5 bases each). The CDR3 spans 13 residues. Germline CDR1 reads SEHNR; CDR2 reads FQNEAQ (reference sequence).

The chain couples TRBV7-8 to TRBJ2-2; TRBD2 matches 15 bases. The trim removed 5 bases at V and 7 bases at J, leaving 8 bases unmatched. Germline CDR1 and CDR2: SGHVS and FQNEAQ. The CDR3 sequence is 17 residues long. The CDR3 reads CASSRTGLAGGYGELFF. CDR3 coding DNA: TGTGCCAGCAGCCGGACTGGACTAGCGGGAGGGTACGGGGAGCTGTTTTTT. Drawing the rest from reference TRBV7-8 and TRBJ2-2, the complete variable domain is GAGVSQSPRYKVAKRGQDVALRCDPISGHVSLFWYQQALGQGPEFLTYFQNEAQLDKSGLPSDRFFAERPEGSVSTLKIQRTQQEDSAVYLCASSRTGLAGGYGELFFGEGSRLTVL.

This clone was counted only a few times. The chain employs TRBV19 and TRBJ1-4, with D possibly TRBD1 on 5 matching bases. Germline V gene data show CDR1 as LNHDA and CDR2 as SQIVND (reference sequence). This CDR3 has 14 residues. Trimming shortened V by 4 bases and J by 6 bases, and 12 bases separated the two germline ends. For the CDR3, the DNA is TGTGCCAGTAGTACCGGGACGGGAGATGAAAAACTGTTTTTT. Its protein product is CASSTGTGDEKLFF.